Following are 14 T cell receptor beta chains from one sample sequenced in a study of blood T cells in healthy people across ages. Together with a sample-barcoded 5' primer, a J-beta primer mix was included in a second PCR lasting 7 to 11 cycles. One entry per CDR3 protein, called by TCRdb with MiXCR from the 5' RACE reads. Among roughly 500,000 distinct CDR3 sequences listed, approximately 30% were seen once. Sequencing was done on a sample of blood. These receptors were obtained from a woman in her 70s in good health.

The rearrangement links TRBV2 to TRBJ1-5; no definite D call. The CDR3 sequence is 14 residues long. Germline values: CDR1 SNHLY, CDR2 FYNNEI. Trimming took off 5 bases at V and 3 bases at J, with 11 bases between the two ends. CDR3 amino acids: CASSNQGSNQPQHF. DNA of the CDR3: TGTGCCAGCAGTAACCAAGGGTCCAATCAGCCCCAGCATTTT.

The J gene is TRBJ1-1, the V gene TRBV11-1, with 10 bases fitting TRBD1. Unmatched junction bases numbered 7, after V lost 8 bases and J lost 1 base. CDR1 and CDR2 from the germline V gene are SGHAT and FQDESV (reference sequence). The CDR3 contains 15 residues. In DNA, the CDR3 is TGTGCCAGCGCAAACAGACAGGGGGCGAACACTGAAGCTTTCTTT. Amino acids: CASANRQGANTEAFF.

This clonotype was counted only a few times. V usage is TRBV7-9 and J usage is TRBJ1-4, with 9 bases lining up with TRBD1. The CDR3 consists of 16 residues. CDR1 SEHNR and CDR2 FQNEAQ come from the germline V gene (reference sequence). After removal of 3 bases from V and 8 bases from J, the junction contained 10 bases not matched to a gene. CDR3 coding DNA: TGTGCCAGCAGCTTTCTACCGGGACAGGGAGAGGAAAAACTGTTTTTT. Its protein is CASSFLPGQGEEKLFF.

This clonotype was counted a few times. CDR3 in amino acids: CSARASGGGNEKLFF. The CDR3 DNA sequence: TGCAGTGCTAGGGCCTCGGGGGGCGGGAATGAAAAACTGTTTTTT. This chain uses TRBV20-1 with TRBJ1-4; D is perhaps TRBD1 (6 bases). CDR1 and CDR2 (germline): DFQATT, SNEGSKA (reference sequence). V lost 3 bases and J 5 bases, leaving 16 bases between the germline ends. The CDR3 is 15 residues long.

On this clonotype itself: The junction shows a germline mismatch at one end, possibly a read error. The chain carries TRBV5-1 and TRBJ2-7; D unclear. From germline, CDR1 is SGHRS and CDR2 YFSETQ. The CDR3 runs to 14 residues. CDR3 region: CTSSPAGPSYEQYF. DNA of the CDR3: TGCACCAGCAGCCCTGCCGGGCCCAGCTACGAGCAGTACTTC.

This clonotype was observed a few times. The J gene is TRBJ2-5, the V gene TRBV11-3, with D perhaps matching TRBD2 (6 bases). Trimming took 5 bases from V and 2 from J, leaving 12 bases between them. CDR1 SGHNT and CDR2 YENEEA come from the germline V gene. This CDR3 is 14 amino acids long. The CDR3 here is CASSRSGGQETQYF. CDR3 bases: TGTGCCAGCAGCCGTTCCGGGGGTCAAGAGACCCAGTACTTC. The whole variable domain, filled in from reference TRBV11-3 and TRBJ2-5, reads EAGVVQSPRYKIIEKKQPVAFWCNPISGHNTLYWYLQNLGQGPELLIRYENEEAVDDSQLPKDRFSAERLKGVDSTLKIQPAELGDSAVYLCASSRSGGQETQYFGPGTRLLVL.

The rearrangement links TRBV24-1 to TRBJ1-2; D is unclear. Germline lookup yields CDR1 KGHDR and CDR2 SFDVKD. V was cut by 2 bases and J by 6 bases, with 6 bases left in between. The CDR3 spans 12 residues. CDR3 loop: CATSDSMDGYTF. The CDR3 nucleotides read TGTGCCACCAGTGATTCCATGGATGGCTACACCTTC.

Only a few counts were recorded for this clonotype. The gene calls are TRBV5-1 and TRBJ2-1; 8 bases align to TRBD2. The CDR3 is 17 amino acids. The trim removed 2 bases at V and 0 bases at J, leaving 7 bases unmatched. Germline CDR1 is SGHRS and CDR2 is YFSETQ. CDR3 protein: CASSFRTSSSSYNEQFF. CDR3 DNA sequence: TGCGCCAGCAGCTTCCGGACTAGCAGCAGCTCCTACAATGAGCAGTTCTTC.

This clonotype was counted a few times. CDR3 in amino acids: CAWSFTRGEKLFF. In nucleotides, the CDR3 is TGTGCCTGGAGTTTTACACGGGGTGAAAAACTGTTTTTT. The chain has TRBV30 and TRBJ1-4; D call uncertain. From germline, CDR1 is GTSNPN and CDR2 SVGIG (reference sequence). This CDR3 contains 13 residues. Trimming removed 2 bases from V and 7 bases from J, with 11 bases in between.

CDR3 residues: CASSFLGSRPVTQYF. CDR3 coding DNA: TGTGCCAGCAGCTTCTTGGGCAGTCGGCCGGTGACCCAGTACTTC. The chain joins TRBV7-2 to TRBJ2-5; D is uncertain. The V end lost 3 bases, the J end lost 7 bases, and 18 bases lay between the germline ends. CDR1 is SGHTA and CDR2 is FQGNSA in the germline V gene. The CDR3 is made up of 15 amino acids.

This clonotype was recorded a few times. The genes are TRBV7-9 and TRBJ2-3; 9 bases agree with TRBD2. Germline loops: CDR1 SEHNR, CDR2 FQNEAQ (reference sequence). V shed 1 base and J 4 bases; nucleotides not matched to a gene: 9. This CDR3 spans 17 amino acids. The CDR3 DNA reads as TGTGCCAGCAGCTTAGGGACTAGCGCCCTCCGTCCAGATACGCAGTATTTT. Translating gives CASSLGTSALRPDTQYF.

This clonotype was observed a handful of times. The rearrangement uses TRBV7-2 and TRBJ2-7; a possible D gene is TRBD1 (6 bases). This CDR3 comprises 15 residues. Trimming pared 5 bases from V and 5 bases from J, leaving 19 bases between. CDR1 SGHTA and CDR2 FQGNSA come from the germline V gene. CDR3 region: CASSARGPGEDEQYF. The CDR3 coding sequence is TGTGCCAGCAGCGCCAGGGGACCTGGGGAAGACGAGCAGTACTTC. Combining the CDR3 with reference TRBV7-2 and TRBJ2-7 gives the whole variable domain GAGVSQSPSNKVTEKGKDVELRCDPISGHTALYWYRQSLGQGLEFLIYFQGNSAPDKSGLPSDRFSAERTGGSVSTLTIQRTQQEDSAVYLCASSARGPGEDEQYFGPGTRLTVT.

The chain uses TRBV18 and TRBJ1-4; 8 bases align to TRBD1. V lost 6 bases and J lost 2; bases outside the gene matches: 2. Per the germline V gene, CDR1 is KGHSH and CDR2 is LQKENI. The length of the CDR3 is 14 residues. The CDR3 region has the DNA TGTGCCAGCTCCAACAGGGGGACTAATGAAAAACTGTTTTTT. Translation: CASSNRGTNEKLFF.

The rearrangement joins TRBV11-2 to TRBJ2-6, with 8 bases fitting TRBD1. CDR1 and CDR2 (germline): SGHAT, FQNNGV. The ends lost 5 bases at V and 1 base at J; junction bases unmatched: 7. The CDR3 is 17 residues long. The CDR3 here is CASSLGQGGSGANVLTF. The CDR3 nucleotides are TGTGCCAGCAGCCTCGGACAGGGAGGATCTGGGGCCAACGTCCTGACTTTC.